This TCR beta chain is from a study of blood T cell repertoires in COVID-19. Study-level information: From the United States, Italy and Spain came samples of acute and convalescent COVID-19.

V dropped 0 bases and J dropped 6 bases, with 9 bases sitting between them. This CDR3 is built from 13 residues. Germline CDR1 and CDR2: SGDLS and YYNGEE. In the study's own analysis: The assay estimated nucleated cells by amplifying reference gene primers. Sequencing used immunoSEQ multiplex PCR; TCRdb keeps in-frame clones, though not all of them. That table supplies the V and J calls and clone size; D and trimming were determined from the DNA. The sample lists approximately 150,000 clones; more than 75% were seen once. In this sample, this clone turned up once. The sequence was obtained from a man aged 45-65 years who had recovered from COVID-19. Input material: peripheral blood. J is TRBJ1-2 and V is TRBV9; no clear D gene. CDR3 in DNA: TGTGCCAGCAGCGTAGTACCGGGAGATGGCTACACCTTC. Protein sequence: CASSVVPGDGYTF.